A single sample gave rise to the 23 T cell receptor beta chains below, sequenced in a study of blood T cells in healthy people across ages. Then a second PCR, running about 6 to 12 cycles, was carried out with a sample-barcoded 5' primer and a J-beta primer mix. A single record per CDR3 protein comes from TCRdb applying MiXCR to the 5' RACE reads. Of about 1.8 million distinct CDR3 sequences listed, roughly 52% are singletons. The specimen was blood. These receptors all come from a woman aged 40 to 49 in good health.

This clonotype was recorded a few times. The CDR3 protein is CASSQGKVYNEQFF. CDR3 coding DNA: TGTGCCAGCAGTCAGGGGAAAGTTTACAATGAGCAGTTCTTC. The V and J genes are TRBV3-1 and TRBJ2-1; possibly TRBD1 for D (6 bases). The ends were cut back, 6 bases at V and 4 bases at J, with 13 bases in the middle. Germline values: CDR1 LGHDT, CDR2 YNNKEL (reference sequence). CDR3 length: 14 residues.

Many counts were recorded for this clonotype. The chain recombines TRBV7-9 with TRBJ1-2; no firm D call. The CDR3 is 10 amino acids. CDR1 and CDR2 from the germline V gene are SEHNR and FQNEAQ (reference sequence). Trimming shortened V by 1 base and J by 6 bases, and 0 bases separated the two germline ends. Here the CDR3 DNA reads TGTGCCAGCAGCTTAGATGGCTACACCTTC. Protein: CASSLDGYTF. Filled out from reference TRBV7-9 and TRBJ1-2, the complete variable domain reads DTGVSQNPRHKITKRGQNVTFRCDPISEHNRLYWYRQTLGQGPEFLTYFQNEAQLEKSRLLSDRFSAERPKGSFSTLEIQRTEQGDSAMYLCASSLDGYTFGSGTRLTVV.

The chain combines TRBV28 with TRBJ2-7; D uncertain. V was pared by 10 bases and J by 0 bases, with 16 bases between. CDR1 and CDR2 from the germline V gene are MDHEN and SYDVKM. The CDR3 covers 14 residues. This CDR3 reads CATHLPGYSYEQYF. The CDR3 DNA follows: TGTGCCACCCACCTCCCCGGTTACTCCTACGAGCAGTACTTC.

The rearrangement joins TRBV5-1 to TRBJ2-7; 7 nucleotides align to TRBD1. The ends lost 4 bases at V and 0 bases at J; junction bases unmatched: 7. CDR1 is SGHRS, CDR2 YFSETQ, per germline. CDR3 length: 15 amino acids. The CDR3 spells CASSQGQVLSYEQYF. The CDR3 DNA follows: TGCGCCAGCAGCCAAGGACAGGTCCTCTCCTACGAGCAGTACTTC.

This clonotype was detected only once. The rearrangement uses TRBV6-5 and TRBJ2-7, with D possibly being TRBD1 (7 bases). The CDR3 loop spans 17 amino acids. Germline-derived CDR1 and CDR2 are MNHEY and SVGAGI. V lost 1 base to trimming and J lost 0 bases, with 16 bases between them. The CDR3 sequence: CASSYYRGGRVSYEQYF. The CDR3 nucleotides are TGTGCCAGCAGTTACTACAGGGGAGGCAGGGTCTCCTACGAGCAGTACTTC.

There are a few counts of this clonotype. The chain recombines TRBV9 with TRBJ2-7; 8 nucleotides agree with TRBD2. J lost 5 bases, V lost 0 bases, and 4 bases had no gene match. Germline values: CDR1 SGDLS, CDR2 YYNGEE. The CDR3 spans 14 residues. DNA of the CDR3: TGTGCCAGCAGCGTAGTCGGGGGGGTAGACGAGCAGTACTTC. It codes for CASSVVGGVDEQYF.

The CDR3 region is CASSLGVPRGYNEQYF. Written as DNA, the CDR3 is TGCGCCAGCAGCTTGGGGGTCCCCCGGGGATACAATGAGCAGTACTTC. The chain employs TRBV5-1 and TRBJ2-1; possible D gene TRBD2, 5 bases. The tail of the sequence fits TRBJ2-7 better, so the J call may be wrong. The CDR3 totals 16 residues. Germline V CDR1 and CDR2: SGHRS, YFSETQ.

The chain combines TRBV6-2 or TRBV6-3 with TRBJ2-1, with D possibly being TRBD1 (6 bases). V was cut by 5 bases and J by 1 base, with 12 bases left in between. Germline-derived CDR1 and CDR2 are MNHEY and SVGEGT. The CDR3 has 15 amino acids. The CDR3 region is CASSRLDRSYNEQFF. CDR3 in DNA: TGTGCCAGCAGTCGCCTGGACAGATCCTACAATGAGCAGTTCTTC.

As DNA, the CDR3 is TGTGCCAGCAGCCGACTGACTTACCCGCGGGGGGGCTCAGATACGCAGTATTTT. Protein product: CASSRLTYPRGGSDTQYF. The chain has TRBV7-2 and TRBJ2-3, with 9 bases matching TRBD2. Germline loops: CDR1 SGHTA, CDR2 FQGNSA. The CDR3 has 18 residues. The V and J ends lost 5 bases and 4 bases, in that order; junction bases with no gene match: 16.

The genes are TRBV13 and TRBJ1-1; D uncertain. The CDR3 extends over 13 amino acids. The V gene lost 5 bases and the J gene lost 11 bases, with 18 bases spanning the gap. Germline V gene sequence: CDR1 PRHDT, CDR2 FYEKMQ (reference sequence). The CDR3 region has the DNA TGTGCCAGCAGCCCGAAAGGAAGGTCTCCGGCTTTCTTT. Translating gives CASSPKGRSPAFF.

The chain combines TRBV19 with TRBJ2-1; D gene unclear. The CDR3 is 13 amino acids. Germline loops: CDR1 LNHDA, CDR2 SQIVND (reference sequence). Deletions cut 3 bases from V and 3 bases from J, with 6 bases between. The CDR3: CASSIPGYNEQFF. In DNA, the CDR3 is TGTGCCAGTAGTATCCCAGGCTACAATGAGCAGTTCTTC.

The chain carries TRBV7-9 and TRBJ1-4; D gene uncertain. V was clipped by 5 bases and J by 4 bases, with 8 bases between them. The CDR3 contains 13 residues. Per germline, CDR1 SEHNR and CDR2 FQNEAQ (reference sequence). The CDR3 reads CASSRLDNEKLFF. CDR3 DNA sequence: TGTGCCAGCAGCAGGCTCGATAATGAAAAACTGTTTTTT.

This chain connects TRBV7-9 to TRBJ2-3, with a weak D call TRBD2 (5 bases). CDR3 length: 14 residues. Trimming stripped 5 bases from V and 2 bases from J, with 11 bases between. Germline V gene data show CDR1 as SEHNR and CDR2 as FQNEAQ (reference sequence). CDR3 DNA sequence: TGTGCCAGCAGCGTGGACTCTTTCACAGATACGCAGTATTTT. This sequence encodes CASSVDSFTDTQYF.

V gene TRBV2 combines with J gene TRBJ2-3, with D possibly called TRBD1 or TRBD2 (5 bases each). The CDR3 has 13 residues. Germline CDR1 and CDR2: SNHLY and FYNNEI. Trimming stripped 9 bases from V and 0 bases from J, with 10 bases between. The chain's CDR3 is CARRDRSTDTQYF. The DNA for the CDR3 is TGTGCCAGACGGGACCGCAGCACAGATACGCAGTATTTT.

V is TRBV4-2 and J is TRBJ1-1; no reliable D call. V lost 0 bases to trimming and J lost 0 bases, with 8 bases between them. The length of the CDR3 is 15 residues. CDR1 and CDR2 (germline): LGHNA, YNFKEQ. The chain's CDR3 is CASSQEIQVNTEAFF. The CDR3 DNA reads TGTGCCAGCAGCCAAGAAATCCAGGTGAACACTGAAGCTTTCTTT.

V gene TRBV19 combines with J gene TRBJ1-1; D unclear. V lost 6 bases, J lost 6 bases, and 17 bases lay in between. The CDR3 has 14 amino acids. Germline CDR1 reads LNHDA; CDR2 reads SQIVND (reference sequence). CDR3 sequence (DNA): TGTGCCAGTAGCACCAAAGGCAGGATGGCTGAAGCTTTCTTT. Protein sequence: CASSTKGRMAEAFF.

The V gene is TRBV20-1, the J gene TRBJ2-5; the D gene is possibly TRBD1 (5 bases). The CDR3 runs 18 residues. CDR1 is DFQATT, CDR2 SNEGSKA, per germline (reference sequence). V was clipped by 2 bases and J by 0 bases, with 22 bases between them. CDR3 nucleotide sequence: TGCAGTGCTAGACCCAAACCGTTGGGGCACCGATACCAAGAGACCCAGTACTTC. This translates into CSARPKPLGHRYQETQYF.

The V call is TRBV6-1, the J call TRBJ1-2; D is unresolved. The germline CDR1 and CDR2 sequences are MNHNS and SASEGT. CDR3 size: 14 residues. V dropped 1 base and J dropped 4 bases, with 10 bases sitting between them. CDR3 in amino acids: CASSEERQTYGYTF. The CDR3 region has the DNA TGTGCCAGCAGTGAAGAGAGGCAGACCTATGGCTACACCTTC.

V and J are TRBV6-5 and TRBJ1-4; D perhaps matches TRBD1 (5 bases). Trimming stripped 6 bases from V and 7 bases from J, with 15 bases between. The CDR3 totals 14 residues. CDR1 MNHEY and CDR2 SVGAGI come from the germline V gene. CDR3 nucleotide sequence: TGTGCCAGCAGAAAAGGGGTATTTGGTGAAAAACTGTTTTTT. Translating gives CASRKGVFGEKLFF.

A few counts support this clonotype. The chain couples TRBV29-1 to TRBJ2-1; D is uncertain. This CDR3 spans 10 amino acids. CDR1 is SQVTM, CDR2 ANQGSEA, per germline. DNA of the CDR3: TGCCGACACTGTTACAATGAGCAGTTCTTC. Encoded protein: CRHCYNEQFF.

The chain links TRBV5-1 to TRBJ1-2; 8 bases are shared with TRBD1. CDR1 SGHRS and CDR2 YFSETQ come from the germline V gene. Germline trimming cut 0 bases from V and 7 bases from J; bases unmatched to any gene: 5. The length of the CDR3 is 14 residues. The CDR3 is CASSLDGQGSGYTF. CDR3 nucleotides: TGCGCCAGCAGCTTGGACGGACAGGGATCTGGCTACACCTTC.

The chain carries TRBV21-1 and TRBJ2-2; the table's D call, TRBD2, was not checked against the DNA. TRBV21-1 is a documented pseudogene. The CDR3 sequence is 19 residues long. The CDR3 here is CASSKGRIAGGQNTGELFF. The CDR3 DNA sequence: TGTGCCAGCAGCAAGGGGCGAATAGCGGGGGGACAGAACACCGGGGAGCTGTTTTTT.

The chain employs TRBV9 and TRBJ2-7, with TRBD2 identical over 13 bases. Judging by the DNA end, TRBJ2-5 fits better; the J call may be wrong. Per germline, CDR1 SGDLS and CDR2 YYNGEE. The CDR3 covers 16 residues. CDR3: CASSPHRTSGGETQYF. CDR3 DNA sequence: TGTGCCAGCAGCCCACACCGGACTAGCGGGGGAGAGACCCAGTACTTC.